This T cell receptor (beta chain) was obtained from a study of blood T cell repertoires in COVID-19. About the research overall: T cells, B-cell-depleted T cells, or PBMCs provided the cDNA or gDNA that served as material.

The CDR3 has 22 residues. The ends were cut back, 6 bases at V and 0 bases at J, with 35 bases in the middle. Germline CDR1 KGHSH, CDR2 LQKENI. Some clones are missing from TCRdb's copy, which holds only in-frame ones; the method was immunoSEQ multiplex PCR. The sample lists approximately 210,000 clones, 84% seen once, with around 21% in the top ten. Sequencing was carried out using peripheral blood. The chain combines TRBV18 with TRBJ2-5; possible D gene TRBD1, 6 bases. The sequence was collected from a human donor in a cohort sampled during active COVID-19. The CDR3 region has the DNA TGTGCCAGCTCCTCTCTCCGGACAGCCAGCCCCCCGCGCAACCAGTACCAAGAGACCCAGTACTTC. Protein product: CASSSLRTASPPRNQYQETQYF.